The 28 T cell receptor beta chains below all came from one sample that was sequenced in a study of blood T cell repertoires in COVID-19. The data were produced by immunoSEQ multiplex PCR, yet TCRdb's version contains in-frame clones alone and is incomplete. The sample lists hundreds of thousands of clones, about nine tenths seen once, with around 6.5% in the top ten. The sample consisted of peripheral blood. These receptors were collected from a woman aged 25-40 years with COVID-19, enrolled during active disease.

The J gene is TRBJ2-7, the V gene TRBV7-9; D possibly corresponds to TRBD1 (6 bases). The CDR3 is made up of 15 amino acids. V was cut by 4 bases and J by 3 bases, with 16 bases left in between. Per germline, CDR1 SEHNR and CDR2 FQNEAQ (reference sequence). Here the CDR3 DNA reads TGTGCCAGCAGCTCCGGTCGCAGGGGTCTCTACGAGCAGTACTTC. Its translation: CASSSGRRGLYEQYF.

The chain joins TRBV7-2 to TRBJ2-5, with 12 bases aligning to TRBD2. The germline V gene encodes CDR1 SGHTA and CDR2 FQGNSA. Trimming took 5 bases from V and 1 from J; bases not matched to a gene: 5. There are 16 residues in the CDR3. The CDR3 DNA reads TGTGCCAGCAGCCGGCGACTAGCGGGGGCCCAAGAGACCCAGTACTTC. Translation: CASSRRLAGAQETQYF.

This chain connects TRBV28 to TRBJ1-2, with 7 bases lining up with TRBD1. Germline values: CDR1 MDHEN, CDR2 SYDVKM. This CDR3 contains 13 residues. V lost 6 bases to trimming and J lost 2 bases; unmatched junction nucleotides: 3. As DNA, the CDR3 is TGTGCCAGCAGGCGGGGACAGAACTATGGCTACACCTTC. Translation: CASRRGQNYGYTF.

This clone appeared a few times. CDR3 DNA: TGTGCCAGCAGCTTACTATACACCGGGGAGCTGTTTTTT. It encodes CASSLLYTGELFF. The chain is built from TRBV7-2 and TRBJ2-2; D not resolved. The germline gives CDR1 SGHTA, CDR2 FQGNSA. V lost 2 bases and J lost 3, with 4 bases in between. The CDR3 covers 13 residues.

The chain couples TRBV24-1 to TRBJ1-2, with 9 bases aligning to TRBD1. With 9 bases clipped from V and 2 bases from J, the junction kept 15 bases outside the gene matches. The CDR3 covers 17 residues. CDR1 KGHDR and CDR2 SFDVKD come from the germline V gene. The CDR3 here is CATPGRSGTGWNYGYTF. The CDR3 DNA reads as TGTGCCACCCCTGGTCGGTCAGGGACAGGGTGGAACTATGGCTACACCTTC.

V is TRBV2 and J is TRBJ1-1, with 11 bases aligning to TRBD1. The CDR3 contains 14 residues. Unmatched junction bases numbered 5, after V lost 7 bases and J lost 4 bases. The germline CDR1 and CDR2 sequences are SNHLY and FYNNEI. The chain's CDR3 is CASTGQGAITEAFF. DNA for the CDR3: TGTGCCAGCACCGGACAGGGGGCGATCACTGAAGCTTTCTTT.

The V gene is TRBV6-2 or TRBV6-3, the J gene TRBJ2-3, with 11 bases aligning to TRBD2. The ends lost 6 bases at V and 6 bases at J; junction bases unmatched: 20. The length of the CDR3 is 19 residues. Germline V gene sequence: CDR1 MNHEY, CDR2 SVGEGT. This CDR3 reads CASSRRLAGFVREVDTQYF. The CDR3 DNA reads as TGTGCCAGCAGCCGACGACTAGCGGGATTCGTACGTGAGGTGGATACGCAGTATTTT.

This chain uses TRBV19 with TRBJ1-1, with 7 bases that match TRBD1. The CDR3 covers 17 residues. Germline loops: CDR1 LNHDA, CDR2 SQIVND (reference sequence). V lost 4 bases and J lost 2; bases outside the gene matches: 13. In DNA form, the CDR3 reads TGTGCCAGTAGTACCATCGCAGGGGGACAGCCTAACACTGAAGCTTTCTTT. Translation: CASSTIAGGQPNTEAFF.

The sample holds many counts of this clone. This chain joins TRBV28 and TRBJ1-3; TRBD1 might be the D (6 bases). The germline V and J ends were trimmed by 3 bases and 8 bases, with 17 bases remaining between them. The CDR3 has 15 amino acids. Germline lookup yields CDR1 MDHEN and CDR2 SYDVKM. The CDR3 bases are TGTGCCAGCAGTTTCCCACAGGGACCATCGGACACCATATATTTT. Residues: CASSFPQGPSDTIYF.

About this clone itself: At one boundary the junction diverges from the germline segment, which might be a read error. The chain links TRBV2 to TRBJ1-3, with D tentatively TRBD1 (5 bases). Germline loops: CDR1 SNHLY, CDR2 FYNNEI. CDR3 length: 17 residues. CDR3 nucleotide sequence: TGTGCCAGCAGGGAAGGGGCAGGGTGGCCCTCTGGAAACACCATATATTTT. Translating it yields CASREGAGWPSGNTIYF.

The chain carries TRBV19 and TRBJ2-5, with 9 positions matching TRBD2. There are 17 residues in the CDR3. CDR1 is LNHDA, CDR2 SQIVND, per germline (reference sequence). With V trimmed by 5 bases and J by 4 bases, 14 bases remained unmatched. The CDR3 sequence is CASSPLLGGGARETQYF. The CDR3, as DNA: TGTGCCAGTAGTCCCCTCCTGGGCGGGGGGGCGCGAGAGACCCAGTACTTC.

This rearrangement joins TRBV5-6 to TRBJ1-5; D is ambiguous. Germline V gives CDR1 SGHDT, CDR2 YYEEEE. Trimming left V 1 base short and J 6 bases short, with 5 bases between. The CDR3 covers 12 residues. CDR3 in DNA: TGTGCCAGCAGCTTGCGGGGTCAGCCCCAGCATTTT. Its translation: CASSLRGQPQHF.

This rearrangement joins TRBV19 to TRBJ2-3, with a possible D match to TRBD1 (6 bases). CDR3 size: 11 residues. Trimming removed 9 bases at V and 4 bases at J, with 8 bases between. CDR1 is LNHDA, CDR2 SQIVND, per germline (reference sequence). The CDR3 nucleotides read TGTGCCAGCAGGGGCGCAGATACGCAGTATTTT. Residues: CASRGADTQYF.

The V gene is TRBV15, the J gene TRBJ2-7, with 10 bases lining up with TRBD2. V shed 0 bases and J 5 bases; nucleotides not matched to a gene: 7. The length of the CDR3 is 16 residues. The germline V gene encodes CDR1 LNHNV and CDR2 YYDKDF (reference sequence). The CDR3 region is CATSRDGAGGPHEQYF. CDR3 DNA: TGTGCCACCAGCAGAGATGGAGCGGGGGGGCCTCACGAGCAGTACTTC.

The CDR3 DNA sequence: TGTGCCAGCAGTCATGGGACAGGGACGGAGCAGTACGTC. Translated, it gives CASSHGTGTEQYV. This chain joins TRBV12-3 or TRBV12-4 and TRBJ2-7, with 9 bases identical to TRBD1. The CDR3 is 13 amino acids. V trimming: 5 bases; J trimming: 7 bases; junction bases outside the gene matches: 6.

The table lists this clone with a count of one. Other DNA sequences in this specimen translate into the identical CDR3. V gene TRBV5-1 combines with J gene TRBJ2-5; perhaps TRBD2 as D (5 bases). CDR1 is SGHRS and CDR2 is YFSETQ in the germline V gene. The V end was cut by 0 bases, the J end by 2 bases, with 8 bases between. The CDR3 is made up of 14 amino acids. The chain's CDR3 is CASSLATGQETQYF. The CDR3, as DNA: TGCGCCAGCAGCTTGGCTACGGGACAAGAGACCCAGTACTTC.

This clone was counted a single time. The genes are TRBV5-1 and TRBJ1-2; D is possibly TRBD1 (6 bases). Per the germline V gene, CDR1 is SGHRS and CDR2 is YFSETQ. Trimming left V 4 bases short and J 2 bases short, with 12 bases between. The CDR3 spans 14 residues. DNA for the CDR3: TGCGCCAGCAGCCTCCGGGACATCAACTATGGCTACACCTTC. Its protein product is CASSLRDINYGYTF.

V gene TRBV5-1 combines with J gene TRBJ2-5; no reliable D call. Germline V CDR1 and CDR2: SGHRS, YFSETQ. The length of the CDR3 is 14 residues. Trimming pared 0 bases from V and 4 bases from J, leaving 10 bases between. The CDR3 here is CASSLGPSGETQYF. For the CDR3, the DNA is TGCGCCAGCAGCTTGGGCCCTTCCGGAGAGACCCAGTACTTC.

V gene TRBV19 combines with J gene TRBJ2-6, with D tentatively TRBD1 (5 bases). Per the germline V gene, CDR1 is LNHDA and CDR2 is SQIVND (reference sequence). Trimming took 7 bases from V and 0 from J, leaving 13 bases between them. This CDR3 spans 16 amino acids. The CDR3 spells CASTRQTGSGANVLTF. The CDR3 DNA reads as TGTGCCAGTACCCGACAGACTGGCTCTGGGGCCAACGTCCTGACTTTC.

The CDR3 DNA sequence: TGCAGCGTTGTCGGGCCGCAACAGGGTTGGTATGGCTACACCTTC. Protein sequence: CSVVGPQQGWYGYTF. The gene calls are TRBV29-1 and TRBJ1-2; D is perhaps TRBD1 (6 bases). Germline CDR1 and CDR2: SQVTM and ANQGSEA. This CDR3 is 15 amino acids long. V gave up 4 bases and J gave up 5 bases, with 20 bases separating them. The variable domain in full, completed from reference TRBV29-1 and TRBJ1-2, reads SAVISQKPSRDICQRGTSLTIQCQVDSQVTMMFWYRQQPGQSLTLIATANQGSEATYESGFVIDKFPISRPNLTFSTLTVSNMSPEDSSIYLCSVVGPQQGWYGYTFGSGTRLTVV.

V is TRBV2 and J is TRBJ1-2; D may be TRBD1 (6 bases). V shed 11 bases and J shed 3 bases, with 22 bases lying between them. This CDR3 has 15 amino acids. Germline V gives CDR1 SNHLY, CDR2 FYNNEI. The chain's CDR3 is CAGLQNTGIDYGYTF. For the CDR3, the DNA is TGTGCCGGACTCCAGAATACAGGGATAGACTATGGCTACACCTTC.

V and J are TRBV5-8 and TRBJ2-7; TRBD1 might be the D (6 bases). The CDR3 is 16 amino acids. The V end was cut by 3 bases, the J end by 0 bases, with 16 bases between. Looked up from germline, CDR1 is SGHTS and CDR2 is YDEGEE. As DNA, the CDR3 is TGTGCCAGCAGCTACATACAGGGTTGGAGCTCCTACGAGCAGTACGTC. The encoded protein is CASSYIQGWSSYEQYV.

This clone was counted a single time. The chain joins TRBV4-2 to TRBJ2-1; tentative D call: TRBD2 (6 bases). This CDR3 contains 16 residues. Germline values: CDR1 LGHNA, CDR2 YNFKEQ. Trimming shortened V by 2 bases and J by 0 bases, and 11 bases separated the two germline ends. The chain's CDR3 is CASSQQDGSSYNEQFF. The CDR3 DNA reads TGTGCCAGCAGCCAACAAGACGGGAGCTCCTACAATGAGCAGTTCTTC.

This chain uses TRBV12-3 or TRBV12-4 with TRBJ1-2, with TRBD1 matching 10 bases. This CDR3 is 13 amino acids long. Germline trimming cut 7 bases from V and 7 bases from J; bases unmatched to any gene: 6. This chain's CDR3 is CASTGTGDSGYTF. DNA of the CDR3: TGTGCCAGCACCGGGACAGGGGACTCTGGCTACACCTTC.

The V call is TRBV5-1, the J call TRBJ2-1; 7 bases map to TRBD1. Trimming removed 4 bases from V and 0 bases from J; junction bases left unmatched: 7. CDR1 and CDR2 (germline): SGHRS, YFSETQ. The CDR3 length is 16 residues. CDR3 residues: CASSPGTDNSYNEQFF. DNA of the CDR3: TGCGCCAGCAGCCCTGGGACAGACAACTCCTACAATGAGCAGTTCTTC. Supplemented by reference TRBV5-1 and TRBJ2-1, the full variable domain reads KAGVTQTPRYLIKTRGQQVTLSCSPISGHRSVSWYQQTPGQGLQFLFEYFSETQRNKGNFPGRFSGRQFSNSRSEMNVSTLELGDSALYLCASSPGTDNSYNEQFFGPGTRLTVL.

J is TRBJ2-1 and V is TRBV7-6; the match to TRBD1 covers 9 bases. This CDR3 region has 17 residues. Germline V gene lookup returns CDR1 SGHVS and CDR2 FNYEAQ. V dropped 5 bases and J dropped 0; count of bases not matched to a gene: 8. The CDR3 is CASSMIGTGTSYNEQFF. The CDR3 DNA follows: TGTGCCAGCAGCATGATAGGGACAGGGACCTCCTACAATGAGCAGTTCTTC.

The gene calls are TRBV6-2 or TRBV6-3 and TRBJ1-3; D not certain. The CDR3 is 18 amino acids. V shed 3 bases and J shed 9 bases, with 27 bases lying between them. Per the germline V gene, CDR1 is MNHEY and CDR2 is SVGEGT. The CDR3 DNA reads TGTGCCAGCAGTTATCGGGTCTTGGCGAGCTCGGATCGAAGCACCATATATTTT. Amino acid sequence: CASSYRVLASSDRSTIYF.

The chain uses TRBV24-1 and TRBJ1-4, with 9 bases aligning to TRBD1. Germline-derived CDR1 and CDR2 are KGHDR and SFDVKD. With V trimmed by 2 bases and J by 4 bases, 4 bases remained unmatched. The CDR3 has 16 amino acids. For the CDR3, the DNA is TGTGCCACCAGTGATTCGAGACAGGGGGGTAATGAAAAACTGTTTTTT. Amino acid sequence: CATSDSRQGGNEKLFF.